This T cell receptor beta chain emerged from a study of T cells in Graves' hyperthyroidism and ophthalmopathy. Study overall: Before any treatment, at initial diagnosis, peripheral blood was collected. Findings and limits, study-wide: From stable hyperthyroidism, ophthalmopathy was separated by a 13 V-J model.

Patients with uncontrolled infections, other autoimmune diseases, pregnancy or lactation were excluded. Each diagnosis was grounded in clinical symptoms, serum thyroxine and TRAb, thyroid ultrasound, and orbital computed tomography. The sample holds many counts of this clonotype. No antigen is known for it. The junction had 10 bases not matched to a gene; V was cut back by 4 bases and J by 3 bases. This CDR3 region has 17 residues. There were TCR beta CDR3 regions amplified from RNA transcripts. The HTBI primer set was used in a first-round RT-PCR of the TCR CDR3. One entry per CDR3 protein, called by TCRdb with MiXCR from the multiplex PCR reads. The repertoire holds about 400,000 distinct CDR3 sequences, with roughly 14% as singletons.

This receptor was identified in a young man with Graves' ophthalmopathy. The chain is built from TRBV12-3 or TRBV12-4 and TRBJ2-7, with 12 positions matching TRBD2. Sequencing used blood. The DNA of the CDR3 is TGTGCCAGCAGTTCCTATAGGACTAGCGGGGTGCACTACGAGCAGTACTTC. Translated, it gives CASSSYRTSGVHYEQYF.